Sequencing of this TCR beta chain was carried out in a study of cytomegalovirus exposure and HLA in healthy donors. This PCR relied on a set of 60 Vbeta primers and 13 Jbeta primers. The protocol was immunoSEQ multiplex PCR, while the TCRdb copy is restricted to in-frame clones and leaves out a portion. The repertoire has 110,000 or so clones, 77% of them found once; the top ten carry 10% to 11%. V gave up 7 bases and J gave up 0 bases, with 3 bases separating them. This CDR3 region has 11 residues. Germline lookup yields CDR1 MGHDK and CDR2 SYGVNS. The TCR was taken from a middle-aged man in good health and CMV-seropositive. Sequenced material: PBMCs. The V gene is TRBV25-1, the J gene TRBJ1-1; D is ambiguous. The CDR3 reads CASTMNTEAFF. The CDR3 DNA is TGTGCCAGCACCATGAACACTGAAGCTTTCTTT.